The 18 T cell receptor beta chains below were found in one sample sequenced in a study of chemoradiotherapy in HPV16-positive cancers. Method: immunoSEQ multiplex PCR; TCRdb's copy keeps in-frame clones and lacks some. The data show 30,000 or so clones, more than 70% seen once. The sample consisted of blood, taken from a patient who underwent chemoradiotherapy. These receptors were taken from a human donor with HPV-associated anogenital cancer.

The CDR3 loop reads CASSASSEPWNEQFF. As DNA, the CDR3 is TGTGCCAGCAGCGCAAGTAGCGAACCCTGGAATGAGCAGTTCTTC. This sequence joins TRBV9 and TRBJ2-1; TRBD2 is a possible D gene (5 bases). The CDR3 extends over 15 amino acids. Germline assignment: CDR1 SGDLS and CDR2 YYNGEE. Deletions cut 3 bases from V and 7 bases from J, with 17 bases between.

By share of the sample, this clone is medium-sized. The chain carries TRBV6-1 and TRBJ2-7; D may be TRBD2 (6 bases). The CDR3 length is 15 residues. V lost 1 base to trimming and J lost 1 base, with 11 bases between them. Per the germline V gene, CDR1 is MNHNS and CDR2 is SASEGT. CDR3 loop: CASSEGAGTSYEQYF. CDR3 DNA sequence: TGTGCCAGCAGTGAAGGAGCGGGTACATCCTACGAGCAGTACTTC.

The rearrangement joins TRBV12-2 to TRBJ2-1; no check of the table's D call, TRBD2, against the DNA was made. TRBV12-2 is described as a pseudogene. This CDR3 spans 19 amino acids. CDR3 amino acids: CASRPTGLAGRSSYNEQFF. DNA of the CDR3: TGTGCAAGTCGCCCGACAGGACTAGCGGGACGGAGCTCCTACAATGAGCAGTTCTTC.

V usage is TRBV27 and J usage is TRBJ1-6; no definite D call. Germline loops: CDR1 MNHEY, CDR2 SMNVEV (reference sequence). Trimming pared 5 bases from V and 9 bases from J, leaving 17 bases between. The CDR3 is 15 residues long. The chain's CDR3 is CASSPIWGKGSPLHF. CDR3 coding DNA: TGTGCCAGCAGTCCGATATGGGGAAAGGGTTCACCCCTCCACTTT.

V usage is TRBV6-1 and J usage is TRBJ1-2; unclear D gene. The CDR3 totals 13 residues. With 4 bases removed from V and 8 bases from J, the gap between germline ends came to 14 bases. CDR1 is MNHNS and CDR2 is SASEGT in the germline V gene. The CDR3 DNA sequence: TGTGCCAGCAGTGTAGGGCCCTGGGAGGGCTACACCTTC. Its protein is CASSVGPWEGYTF.

The chain uses TRBV27 and TRBJ2-7, with 9 positions matching TRBD1. In germline, CDR1 is MNHEY, CDR2 SMNVEV (reference sequence). V lost 6 bases, J lost 0 bases, and 6 bases stayed unmatched. This CDR3 is 15 amino acids long. The CDR3 DNA reads TGTGCCAGCAGGTCTACAGGGGGCTTCTCCTACGAGCAGTACTTC. Translated: CASRSTGGFSYEQYF.

The chain links TRBV19 to TRBJ2-1; D gene unclear. Per germline, CDR1 LNHDA and CDR2 SQIVND (reference sequence). The ends were cut back, 6 bases at V and 2 bases at J, with 14 bases in the middle. The CDR3 is 15 residues long. This chain's CDR3 is CASRRPTDPYNEQFF. CDR3 in DNA: TGTGCCAGTAGGAGACCTACCGACCCCTACAATGAGCAGTTCTTC.

The rearrangement uses TRBV6-1 and TRBJ2-3; either TRBD1 or TRBD2 may fit D (5 bases each). Germline V lookup: CDR1 MNHNS, CDR2 SASEGT. V dropped 1 base and J dropped 6 bases, with 8 bases sitting between them. CDR3 size: 13 residues. The CDR3 sequence: CASSEVGADTQYF. In DNA, the CDR3 is TGTGCCAGCAGTGAAGTCGGGGCGGATACGCAGTATTTT.

The chain combines TRBV11-3 with TRBJ2-3; 10 bases are a match to TRBD2. Trimming cost V 5 bases and J 0 bases; bases outside gene matches: 5. This CDR3 region has 16 residues. The V gene's germline CDR1 is SGHNT and CDR2 YENEEA. As DNA, the CDR3 is TGTGCCAGCAGCCGGGGACTAGCGTCTAGCACAGATACGCAGTATTTT. Translating gives CASSRGLASSTDTQYF.

The V and J genes are TRBV5-1 and TRBJ2-1; D is ambiguous. Germline assignment: CDR1 SGHRS and CDR2 YFSETQ. V lost 4 bases, J lost 1 base, and 18 bases lay in between. This CDR3 is 17 amino acids long. The DNA of the CDR3 is TGCGCCAGCAGCCCCCTTTCTTCGGGTAGGTCCTACAATGAGCAGTTCTTC. This codes for CASSPLSSGRSYNEQFF.

This rearrangement joins TRBV11-3 to TRBJ2-2; TRBD1 is a possible D gene (6 bases). Trimming removed 4 bases from V and 1 base from J, with 7 bases in between. In germline, CDR1 is SGHNT, CDR2 YENEEA. The CDR3 consists of 14 residues. In DNA form, the CDR3 reads TGTGCCAGCAGCTACAGGGTGAACACCGGGGAGCTGTTTTTT. Amino acids: CASSYRVNTGELFF.

The V gene is TRBV29-1, the J gene TRBJ1-1; D is ambiguous. The CDR3 spans 13 residues. Per the germline V gene, CDR1 is SQVTM and CDR2 is ANQGSEA. V was pared by 3 bases and J by 4 bases, with 12 bases between. CDR3 residues: CSVEGQYFTEAFF. CDR3 DNA sequence: TGCAGCGTTGAGGGCCAGTATTTCACTGAAGCTTTCTTT. Variable domain in full (rest from reference TRBV29-1 and TRBJ1-1): SAVISQKPSRDICQRGTSLTIQCQVDSQVTMMFWYRQQPGQSLTLIATANQGSEATYESGFVIDKFPISRPNLTFSTLTVSNMSPEDSSIYLCSVEGQYFTEAFFGQGTRLTVV.

This chain uses TRBV29-1 with TRBJ1-4; no clear D gene. This CDR3 has 13 amino acids. V lost 5 bases and J lost 0, with 7 bases in between. Germline CDR1 is SQVTM and CDR2 is ANQGSEA. Here the CDR3 DNA reads TGCAGCGTTAACCTCGCAACTAATGAAAAACTGTTTTTT. Amino acids: CSVNLATNEKLFF.

V gene TRBV6-1 combines with J gene TRBJ1-2, with D tentatively TRBD1 (6 bases). V was cut by 0 bases and J by 4 bases, with 15 bases left in between. The CDR3 has 16 residues. In germline, CDR1 is MNHNS, CDR2 SASEGT. The DNA for the CDR3 is TGTGCCAGCAGTGAAGCGCAGGGCAGGGGAATCTATGGCTACACCTTC. Amino acid sequence: CASSEAQGRGIYGYTF.

The chain is built from TRBV4-1 and TRBJ1-2, with unresolved D. Trimming shortened V by 1 base and J by 1 base, and 13 bases separated the two germline ends. Germline V gene data show CDR1 as MGHRA and CDR2 as YSYEKL. The CDR3 spans 16 residues. CDR3 nucleotides: TGCGCCAGCAGCCAAGGGCCAGCTAACGATAACTATGGCTACACCTTC. Amino acids: CASSQGPANDNYGYTF.

The chain carries TRBV5-4 and TRBJ2-2, with 7 bases fitting TRBD2. The germline V gene encodes CDR1 SGHNT and CDR2 YYREEE (reference sequence). The CDR3 is 15 residues long. Trimming took 3 bases from V and 4 from J; bases not matched to a gene: 6. The CDR3 DNA follows: TGTGCCAGCAGCTATGGACTAGGTGGCACCGGGGAGCTGTTTTTT. Translated: CASSYGLGGTGELFF.

The V gene is TRBV13, the J gene TRBJ2-2, with 8 positions matching TRBD2. Trimming removed 2 bases from V and 4 bases from J; junction bases left unmatched: 0. CDR3 size: 14 residues. CDR1 and CDR2 from the germline V gene are PRHDT and FYEKMQ (reference sequence). This chain's CDR3 is CASSLRGGTGELFF. The CDR3 DNA sequence: TGTGCCAGCAGCTTACGGGGGGGCACCGGGGAGCTGTTTTTT.

The gene calls are TRBV6-5 and TRBJ2-1; TRBD1 might be the D (8 bases). V was pared by 5 bases and J by 9 bases, with 11 bases between. This CDR3 spans 12 amino acids. Germline CDR1 and CDR2: MNHEY and SVGAGI. The CDR3 sequence: CASSTGGAEQFF. The DNA for the CDR3 is TGTGCCAGCAGTACAGGGGGGGCTGAGCAGTTCTTC.